A single sample is the source of the 19 T cell receptor beta chains below, sequenced in a study of regulatory T cells in long-lasting Graves disease. Noted time point: newly diagnosed GD, antithyroid drugs for less than 3 months. After RNA was extracted from PBMCs, the TCR library was made from it. Arm-PCR with iRepertoire HTBI primers amplified the CDR3 regions for these TCR beta libraries. MiXCR was run by TCRdb on the multiplex PCR reads, yielding one entry per CDR3 protein. Of hundreds of thousands of distinct CDR3 sequences listed, roughly 12% are singletons. The same data also contributed to another study, on T cells in Graves' hyperthyroidism and ophthalmopathy.

The source material was peripheral blood mononuclear cells (PBMCs), sampled at new diagnosis, from a patient treated with antithyroid drugs. These receptors all stem from a man in his thirties or forties with Graves disease.

This rearrangement joins TRBV5-1 to TRBJ1-5; D is possibly TRBD1 (5 bases). The CDR3 is 13 amino acids. V lost 0 bases and J 10 bases, leaving 11 bases between the germline ends. Looked up from germline, CDR1 is SGHRS and CDR2 is YFSETQ. CDR3 sequence (DNA): TGCGCCAGCAGCTTGGGCAGGGAGAGACCCCAGCATTTT. This gives the protein CASSLGRERPQHF.

This clonotype has a count of ten or more. This chain joins TRBV10-2 and TRBJ1-2; 9 bases are shared with TRBD1. Trimming at V came to 5 bases and at J to 8 bases, leaving 3 bases not matched to a gene. In germline, CDR1 is WSHSY, CDR2 SAAADI. CDR3 length: 12 amino acids. In DNA, the CDR3 is TGCGCCAGCAGTCGGGACAGGGAGGGCTACACCTTC. This codes for CASSRDREGYTF.

This clonotype appeared many times. The junction shows a germline mismatch at one end, possibly a read error. The chain couples TRBV5-6 to TRBJ1-1; no definite D call. This CDR3 has 13 residues. Germline V lookup: CDR1 SGHDT, CDR2 YYEEEE. The CDR3 sequence is CASSLAPNTEAFF. The CDR3 nucleotides read TGTGCCAGCAGTTTGGCCCCGAACACTGAAGCTTTCTTT.

The chain uses TRBV19 and TRBJ1-2; no reliable D call. The CDR3 is 13 residues long. Trimming cost V 4 bases and J 4 bases, with 10 bases left between them. The germline V gene encodes CDR1 LNHDA and CDR2 SQIVND (reference sequence). CDR3 bases: TGTGCCAGTAGTACTTACCCAAGCTATGGCTACACCTTC. Protein: CASSTYPSYGYTF.

This clonotype was found many times. V usage is TRBV29-1 and J usage is TRBJ2-1, with D maybe TRBD2 (6 bases). Germline V gene data show CDR1 as SQVTM and CDR2 as ANQGSEA. The length of the CDR3 is 15 residues. V was pared by 2 bases and J by 6 bases, with 17 bases between. The chain's CDR3 is CSVEPAVGGFNEQFF. The CDR3 DNA sequence: TGCAGCGTTGAACCCGCGGTGGGGGGTTTCAATGAGCAGTTCTTC.

Ten or more counts support this clonotype. The gene calls are TRBV11-2 and TRBJ1-2; D remains unclear. CDR1 is SGHAT, CDR2 FQNNGV, per germline. The length of the CDR3 is 13 residues. V lost 5 bases and J lost 8, with 15 bases in between. The CDR3 spells CASSRRTAAGYTF. CDR3 nucleotides: TGTGCCAGCAGCCGACGGACGGCCGCGGGCTACACCTTC.

This clonotype was observed at least ten times. This rearrangement joins TRBV6-1 to TRBJ2-7, with D perhaps TRBD2 (6 bases). The CDR3 has 13 residues. Germline CDR1 reads MNHNS; CDR2 reads SASEGT. The V end was cut by 5 bases, the J end by 4 bases, with 12 bases between. CDR3 protein: CASSRGISYEQYF. CDR3 DNA sequence: TGTGCCAGCAGTCGGGGGATTTCGTACGAGCAGTACTTC.

The chain uses TRBV10-2 and TRBJ2-3; 10 nucleotides agree with TRBD2. CDR3 length: 15 amino acids. J lost 0 bases, V lost 6 bases, and 3 bases had no gene match. Germline V gene sequence: CDR1 WSHSY, CDR2 SAAADI. CDR3 protein: CASRGTSVSTDTQYF. The CDR3 DNA reads as TGCGCCAGCAGGGGGACTAGCGTTAGCACAGATACGCAGTATTTT.

This clonotype was counted many times. CDR3 sequence: CASSLTSGITDTQYF. The CDR3 DNA reads as TGTGCCAGCAGTTTAACTAGCGGGATCACAGATACGCAGTATTTT. V and J are TRBV28 and TRBJ2-3; 10 nucleotides match TRBD2. Germline assignment: CDR1 MDHEN and CDR2 SYDVKM. The J segment lost 2 bases and the V segment lost 2 bases, leaving 1 base of the junction unmatched. The CDR3 length is 15 residues. The whole variable domain, remainder taken from reference TRBV28 and TRBJ2-3, is DVKVTQSSRYLVKRTGEKVFLECVQDMDHENMFWYRQDPGLGLRLIYFSYDVKMKEKGDIPEGYSVSREKKERFSLILESASTNQTSMYLCASSLTSGITDTQYFGPGTRLTVL.

This clonotype was observed a few times. CDR3 in DNA: TGTGCCAGCAGTGCTAGCGGGAGCCTCTACGAGCAGTACTTC. Protein product: CASSASGSLYEQYF. The V call is TRBV6-1, the J call TRBJ2-7, with 10 bases lining up with TRBD2. Germline-derived CDR1 and CDR2 are MNHNS and SASEGT. The CDR3 is made up of 14 amino acids. The ends lost 4 bases at V and 3 bases at J; junction bases unmatched: 3.

This clonotype was counted many times. The V call is TRBV5-1, the J call TRBJ2-3; perhaps TRBD1 as D (6 bases). Germline V gene lookup returns CDR1 SGHRS and CDR2 YFSETQ. Trimming pared 7 bases from V and 2 bases from J, leaving 17 bases between. The CDR3 loop spans 15 amino acids. The CDR3 bases are TGCGCCAGCTCTTTTACGGGACAACTCACAGATACGCAGTATTTT. Translating gives CASSFTGQLTDTQYF.

This chain connects TRBV30 to TRBJ1-1; 8 bases agree with TRBD1. Germline trimming cut 3 bases from V and 7 bases from J; bases unmatched to any gene: 4. The CDR3 length is 12 residues. Germline CDR1 is GTSNPN and CDR2 is SVGIG (reference sequence). In DNA, the CDR3 is TGTGCCTGGAGGGACAGGGTGGATGAAGCTTTCTTT. It codes for CAWRDRVDEAFF.

This clonotype was detected ten times or more. V gene TRBV2 combines with J gene TRBJ1-2, with 7 bases that match TRBD1. The CDR3 is 13 amino acids. With 7 bases clipped from V and 4 bases from J, the junction kept 6 bases outside the gene matches. Germline V CDR1 and CDR2: SNHLY, FYNNEI. CDR3 residues: CASMGDSIYGYTF. CDR3 nucleotide sequence: TGTGCCAGCATGGGGGACAGTATCTATGGCTACACCTTC.

The genes are TRBV7-8 and TRBJ2-5; 8 positions match TRBD2. Germline CDR1 reads SGHVS; CDR2 reads FQNEAQ. The ends lost 1 base at V and 3 bases at J; junction bases unmatched: 7. This CDR3 contains 16 residues. In DNA form, the CDR3 reads TGTGCCAGCAGCTTAGGTGACTTAGCGGGAAAAGAGACCCAGTACTTC. This codes for CASSLGDLAGKETQYF.

This clonotype was counted many times. CDR3 sequence: CATSDSLMAQHF. Written as DNA, the CDR3 is TGTGCCACCAGTGACAGTCTTATGGCCCAGCATTTT. J is TRBJ1-5 and V is TRBV24-1, with D unresolved. The CDR3 covers 12 residues. Trimming removed 4 bases from V and 11 bases from J, with 11 bases in between. Germline loops: CDR1 KGHDR, CDR2 SFDVKD.

As DNA, the CDR3 is TGCAGCGTCCCCACCCCCGAGGGGACCGGGGAGCTGTTTTTT. It encodes CSVPTPEGTGELFF. The J gene is TRBJ2-2, the V gene TRBV29-1; either TRBD1 or TRBD2 may supply D (5 bases each). The germline V gene has CDR1 SQVTM and CDR2 ANQGSEA. The ends were cut back, 6 bases at V and 5 bases at J, with 16 bases in the middle. The CDR3 loop spans 14 amino acids.

This clonotype was seen many times. CDR3 in DNA: TGTGCCAGCAGGTGGGGGACGTCCAACTACGAGCAGTACTTC. Protein: CASRWGTSNYEQYF. This rearrangement joins TRBV12-3 or TRBV12-4 to TRBJ2-7; D possibly matches TRBD1 or TRBD2 (5 bases each). V shed 6 bases and J shed 3 bases, with 15 bases lying between them. This CDR3 contains 14 residues.

This clonotype has ten or more counts. V and J are TRBV7-2 and TRBJ2-2, with a tentative D call TRBD2 (6 bases). V was clipped by 4 bases and J by 5 bases, with 20 bases between them. The CDR3 consists of 17 residues. CDR1 is SGHTA and CDR2 is FQGNSA in the germline V gene. The CDR3 loop reads CASSSRRRGAGTGELFF. The CDR3 nucleotides read TGTGCCAGCAGCTCGCGGAGGCGGGGAGCAGGGACCGGGGAGCTGTTTTTT.

This clonotype was detected ten times or more. The J gene is TRBJ2-7, the V gene TRBV7-8, with 9 nucleotides matching TRBD1. J was trimmed by 3 bases and V by 5 bases; bases with no gene match: 5. The CDR3 spans 14 residues. Germline loops: CDR1 SGHVS, CDR2 FQNEAQ. The CDR3 loop reads CASSPQTGGYEQYF. The CDR3 nucleotides read TGTGCCAGCAGCCCTCAGACAGGGGGCTACGAGCAGTACTTC.